This TCR beta chain stems from a study of T cell repertoires in ileal Crohn's disease. General study results and limits: Endoscopic recurrence occurred in every patient whose clonality exceeded 26.8%. Compared with CD4 T cells, sorted CD8 cells carried more expanded clones. Compared with non-smokers, active smokers at surgery showed more clonal expansions.

Points on this clone: Its target is unknown.

Approximately 510 nanograms of biopsy DNA per sample underwent TCRB immunosequencing. Profiled with immunoSEQ multiplex PCR; TCRdb holds only in-frame clones, not every one. The sample includes 3,000 to 3,500 clones, about nine tenths of them seen just once. Described time point: neoterminal ileum biopsy at postoperative endoscopy, about 6 months after surgery. Germline V CDR1 and CDR2: SNHLY, FYNNEI. V shed 3 bases, J shed 8 bases, and the junction held 13 bases outside the gene matches. The CDR3 totals 16 residues. The clonotype originates from an adult with Crohn's disease. V usage is TRBV2 and J usage is TRBJ1-2; 9 bases fit TRBD1. Specimen: ileal tissue. This CDR3 is CASSEGTGINTYGYTF. As DNA, the CDR3 is TGTGCCAGCAGTGAGGGGACAGGGATTAATACCTACGGCTACACCTTC.